The sequence of this T cell receptor (beta chain) was determined in a study of OX40 agonist ivuxolimab in advanced cancers. Trimming removed 2 bases from V and 8 bases from J, with 4 bases in between. The germline CDR1 and CDR2 sequences are MNHNY and SVGAGI (reference sequence). The CDR3 loop spans 11 amino acids. The protocol was immunoSEQ multiplex PCR, while the TCRdb copy is restricted to in-frame clones and leaves out a portion. This sample carries about 53,000 clones, just under 80% of them seen once, and the ten largest clones take 2% to 3%. The material sequenced was CD4+ or CD8+ T cells sorted from blood, taken in a trial of the OX40 agonist ivuxolimab. This rearrangement joins TRBV6-6 to TRBJ1-3; D not resolved. The TCR comes from an adult with an advanced solid tumor such as melanoma, head and neck, liver or kidney cancer. CDR3 nucleotides: TGTGCCAGCAGTTACCGCGACACCATATATTTT. This encodes CASSYRDTIYF.